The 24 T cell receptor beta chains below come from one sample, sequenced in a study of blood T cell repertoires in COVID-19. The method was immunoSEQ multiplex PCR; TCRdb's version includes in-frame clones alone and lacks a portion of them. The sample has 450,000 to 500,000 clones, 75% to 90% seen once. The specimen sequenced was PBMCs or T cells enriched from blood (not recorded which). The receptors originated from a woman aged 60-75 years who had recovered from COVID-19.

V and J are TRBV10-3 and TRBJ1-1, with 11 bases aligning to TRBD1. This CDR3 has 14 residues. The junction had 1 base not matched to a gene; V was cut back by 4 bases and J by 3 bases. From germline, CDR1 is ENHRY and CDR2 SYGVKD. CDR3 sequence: CAISGTGGDTEAFF. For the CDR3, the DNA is TGTGCCATCAGTGGGACAGGGGGCGACACTGAAGCTTTCTTT.

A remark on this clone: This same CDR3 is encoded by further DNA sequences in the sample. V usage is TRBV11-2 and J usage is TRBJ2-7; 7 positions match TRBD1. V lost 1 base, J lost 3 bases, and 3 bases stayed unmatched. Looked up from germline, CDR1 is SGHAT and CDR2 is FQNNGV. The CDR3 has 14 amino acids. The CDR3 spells CASSLGGQFYEQYV. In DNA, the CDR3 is TGTGCCAGCAGCTTAGGGGGACAGTTCTACGAGCAGTACGTC.

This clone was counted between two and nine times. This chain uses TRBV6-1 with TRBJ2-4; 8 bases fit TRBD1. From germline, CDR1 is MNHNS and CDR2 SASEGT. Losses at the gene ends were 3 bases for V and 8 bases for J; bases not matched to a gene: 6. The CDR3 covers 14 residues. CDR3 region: CASSEGQGAYIQYF. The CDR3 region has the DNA TGTGCCAGCAGTGAGGGTCAGGGGGCTTACATTCAGTACTTC.

CDR3 coding DNA: TGTGCCAGTAGTTACCGGGACAGGGGGCGCGGAGAGACCCAGTACTTC. Translating gives CASSYRDRGRGETQYF. The genes are TRBV19 and TRBJ2-5; 12 nucleotides align to TRBD1. The germline gives CDR1 LNHDA, CDR2 SQIVND (reference sequence). This CDR3 has 16 amino acids. The V segment lost 5 bases and the J segment 4 bases; nucleotides outside the gene matches: 8. Complete variable domain (other parts from reference TRBV19 and TRBJ2-5): DGGITQSPKYLFRKEGQNVTLSCEQNLNHDAMYWYRQDPGQGLRLIYYSQIVNDFQKGDIAEGYSVSREKKESFPLTVTSAQKNPTAFYLCASSYRDRGRGETQYFGPGTRLLVL.

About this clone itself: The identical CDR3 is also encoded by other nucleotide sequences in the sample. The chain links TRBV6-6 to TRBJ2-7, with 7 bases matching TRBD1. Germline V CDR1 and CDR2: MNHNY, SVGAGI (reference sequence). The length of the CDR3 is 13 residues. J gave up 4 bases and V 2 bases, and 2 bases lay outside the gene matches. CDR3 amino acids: CASSYLQGYEQYV. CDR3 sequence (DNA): TGTGCCAGCAGTTACCTACAGGGGTACGAGCAGTACGTC.

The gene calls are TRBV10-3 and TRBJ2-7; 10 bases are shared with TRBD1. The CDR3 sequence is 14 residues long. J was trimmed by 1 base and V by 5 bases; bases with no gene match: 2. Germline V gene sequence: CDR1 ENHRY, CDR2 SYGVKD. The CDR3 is CAISRQGASYEQYV. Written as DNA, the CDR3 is TGTGCCATCAGTCGACAGGGGGCTTCCTACGAGCAGTACGTC.

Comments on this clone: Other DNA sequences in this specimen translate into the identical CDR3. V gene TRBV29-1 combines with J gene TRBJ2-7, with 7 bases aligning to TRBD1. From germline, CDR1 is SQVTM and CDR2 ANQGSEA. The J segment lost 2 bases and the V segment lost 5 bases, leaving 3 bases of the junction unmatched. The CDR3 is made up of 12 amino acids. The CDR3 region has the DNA TGCAGCGTTCGGACAGGTGCCTACGAGCAGTACTTC. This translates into CSVRTGAYEQYF.

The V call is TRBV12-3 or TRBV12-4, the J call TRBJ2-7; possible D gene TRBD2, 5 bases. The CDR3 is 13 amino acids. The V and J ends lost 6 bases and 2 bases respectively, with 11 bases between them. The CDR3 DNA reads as TGTGCCAGCAGCCCCGGACTTGCCTACGAGCAGTACGTC. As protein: CASSPGLAYEQYV.

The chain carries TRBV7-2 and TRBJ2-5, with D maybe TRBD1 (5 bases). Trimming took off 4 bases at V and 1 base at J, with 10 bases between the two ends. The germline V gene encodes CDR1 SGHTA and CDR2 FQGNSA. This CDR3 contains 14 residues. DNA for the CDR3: TGTGCCAGCAGCTGGACAAGAATCCAAGAGACCCAGTACTTC. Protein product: CASSWTRIQETQYF.

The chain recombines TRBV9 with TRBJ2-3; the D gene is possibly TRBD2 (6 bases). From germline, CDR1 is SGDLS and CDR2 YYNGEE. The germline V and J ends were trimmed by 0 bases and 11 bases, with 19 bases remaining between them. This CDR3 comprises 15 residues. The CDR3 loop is CASSVVGTPGEKQYF. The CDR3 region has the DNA TGTGCCAGCAGCGTAGTAGGGACTCCGGGGGAGAAGCAGTATTTT.

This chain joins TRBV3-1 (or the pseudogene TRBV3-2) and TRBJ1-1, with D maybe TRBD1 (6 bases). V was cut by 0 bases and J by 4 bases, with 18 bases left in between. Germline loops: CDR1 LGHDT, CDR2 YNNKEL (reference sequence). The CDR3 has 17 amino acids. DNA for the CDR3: TGTGCCAGCAGCCAAGACAGGGGTGGGGTCAAGGGCACTGAAGCTTTCTTT. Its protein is CASSQDRGGVKGTEAFF.

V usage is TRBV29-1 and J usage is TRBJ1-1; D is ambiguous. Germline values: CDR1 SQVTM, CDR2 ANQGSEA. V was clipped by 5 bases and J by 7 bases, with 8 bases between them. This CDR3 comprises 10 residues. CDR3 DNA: TGCAGCGTTCACCGCGGTGAAGCTTTCTTT. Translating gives CSVHRGEAFF.

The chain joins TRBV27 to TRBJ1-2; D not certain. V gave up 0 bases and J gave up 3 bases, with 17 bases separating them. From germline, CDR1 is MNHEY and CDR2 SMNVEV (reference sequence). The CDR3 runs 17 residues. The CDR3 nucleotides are TGTGCCAGCAGTTTATCCTTTGGGCAAGTGTCCGACTATGGCTACACCTTC. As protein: CASSLSFGQVSDYGYTF.

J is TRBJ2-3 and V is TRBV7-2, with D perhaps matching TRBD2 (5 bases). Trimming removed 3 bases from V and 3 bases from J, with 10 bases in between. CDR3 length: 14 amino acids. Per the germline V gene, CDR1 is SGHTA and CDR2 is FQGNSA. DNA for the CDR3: TGTGCCAGCAGCTTCCTGACTACAACAGATACGCAGTATTTT. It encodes CASSFLTTTDTQYF.

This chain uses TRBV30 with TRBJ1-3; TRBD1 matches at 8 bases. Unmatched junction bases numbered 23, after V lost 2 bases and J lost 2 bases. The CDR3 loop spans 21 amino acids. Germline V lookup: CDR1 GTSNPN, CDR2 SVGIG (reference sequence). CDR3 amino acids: CAWSRQPQDRAGKETGNTIYF. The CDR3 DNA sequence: TGTGCCTGGAGTCGGCAACCTCAGGACAGGGCAGGAAAGGAGACTGGAAACACCATATATTTT. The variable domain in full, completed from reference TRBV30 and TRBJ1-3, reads SQTIHQWPATLVQPVGSPLSLECTVEGTSNPNLYWYRQAAGRGLQLLFYSVGIGQISSEVPQNLSASRPQDRQFILSSKKLLLSDSGFYLCAWSRQPQDRAGKETGNTIYFGEGSWLTVV.

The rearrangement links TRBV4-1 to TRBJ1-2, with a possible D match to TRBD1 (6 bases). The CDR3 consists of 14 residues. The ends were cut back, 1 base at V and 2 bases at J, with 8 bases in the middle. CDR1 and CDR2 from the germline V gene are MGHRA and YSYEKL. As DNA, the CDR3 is TGCGCCAGCAGCCAAGGGGACAACAACTATGGCTACACCTTC. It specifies CASSQGDNNYGYTF.

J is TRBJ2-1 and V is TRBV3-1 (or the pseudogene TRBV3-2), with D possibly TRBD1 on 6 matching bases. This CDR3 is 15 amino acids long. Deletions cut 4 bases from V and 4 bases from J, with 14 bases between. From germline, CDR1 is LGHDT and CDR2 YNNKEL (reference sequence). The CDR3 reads CASSPGAGTYNEQFF. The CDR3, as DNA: TGTGCCAGCAGCCCAGGGGCGGGTACGTACAATGAGCAGTTCTTC.

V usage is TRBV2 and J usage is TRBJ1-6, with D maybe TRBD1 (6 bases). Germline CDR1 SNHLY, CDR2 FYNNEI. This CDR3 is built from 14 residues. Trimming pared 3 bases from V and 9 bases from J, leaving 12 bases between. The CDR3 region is CASSDMGGGSPLHF. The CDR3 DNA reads TGTGCCAGCAGTGATATGGGAGGGGGTTCACCCCTCCACTTT.

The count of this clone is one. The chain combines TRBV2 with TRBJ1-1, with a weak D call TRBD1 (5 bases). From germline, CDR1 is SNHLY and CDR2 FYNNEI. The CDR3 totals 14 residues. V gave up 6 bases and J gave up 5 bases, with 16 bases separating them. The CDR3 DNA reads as TGTGCCAGCAGCGCACACCCAGGGAGGACTGAAGCTTTCTTT. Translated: CASSAHPGRTEAFF.

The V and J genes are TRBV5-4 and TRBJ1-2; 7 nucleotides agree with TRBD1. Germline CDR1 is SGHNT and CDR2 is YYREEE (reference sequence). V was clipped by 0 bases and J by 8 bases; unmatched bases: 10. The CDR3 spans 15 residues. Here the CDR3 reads CASSLGVTGIVGYTF. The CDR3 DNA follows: TGTGCCAGCAGCTTGGGGGTGACAGGGATTGTCGGCTACACCTTC.

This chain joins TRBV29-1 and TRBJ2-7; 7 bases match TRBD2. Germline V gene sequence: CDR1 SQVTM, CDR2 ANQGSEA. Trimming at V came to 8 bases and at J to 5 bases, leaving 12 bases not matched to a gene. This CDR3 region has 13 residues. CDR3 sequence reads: CSTMTSSHHEQYV. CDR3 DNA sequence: TGCAGCACTATGACTAGCTCTCACCACGAGCAGTACGTC.

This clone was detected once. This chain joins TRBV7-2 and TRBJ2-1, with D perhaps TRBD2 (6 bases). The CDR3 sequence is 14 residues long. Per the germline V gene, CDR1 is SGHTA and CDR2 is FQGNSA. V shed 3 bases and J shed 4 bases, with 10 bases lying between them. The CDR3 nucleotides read TGTGCCAGCAGCTTCCTGGCGGGGTACAATGAGCAGTTCTTC. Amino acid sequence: CASSFLAGYNEQFF.

CDR3 in DNA: TGTGCCAGCAGTTACCGGGTTAATCAGCCCCAGCATTTT. Encoded protein: CASSYRVNQPQHF. The chain has TRBV27 and TRBJ1-5; D remains ambiguous. The CDR3 is 13 amino acids. Germline lookup yields CDR1 MNHEY and CDR2 SMNVEV (reference sequence). V lost 4 bases and J 4 bases, leaving 8 bases between the germline ends.

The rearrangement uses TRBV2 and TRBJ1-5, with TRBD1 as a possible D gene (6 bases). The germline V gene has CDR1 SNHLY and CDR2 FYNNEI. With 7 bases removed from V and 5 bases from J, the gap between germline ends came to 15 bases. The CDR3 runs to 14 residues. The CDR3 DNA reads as TGTGCCAGCACCCGGGGGGAGGGGGATCAGCCCCAGCATTTT. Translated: CASTRGEGDQPQHF.